This T cell receptor (beta chain) was profiled in a study of cytomegalovirus exposure and HLA in healthy donors. This CDR3 comprises 12 residues. V lost 3 bases and J 5 bases, leaving 6 bases between the germline ends. Germline loops: CDR1 SGHNT, CDR2 YYREEE (reference sequence). Amplification used 60 Vbeta primers and 13 Jbeta primers. Libraries were prepared by immunoSEQ multiplex PCR; TCRdb keeps only in-frame clonotypes and omits some of them. Of around 130,000 clones detected, roughly 82% appear once; the ten largest clones hold more than 0.9%. There are a few counts of this clone. The sample consisted of PBMCs. This chain links TRBV5-4 with TRBJ1-5; D not resolved. The clonotype comes from a boy between 5 and 17 years old in good health and CMV-seronegative. The CDR3 DNA follows: TGTGCCAGCAGCTCCCCTGATCAGCCCCAGCATTTT. Translated, it gives CASSSPDQPQHF.